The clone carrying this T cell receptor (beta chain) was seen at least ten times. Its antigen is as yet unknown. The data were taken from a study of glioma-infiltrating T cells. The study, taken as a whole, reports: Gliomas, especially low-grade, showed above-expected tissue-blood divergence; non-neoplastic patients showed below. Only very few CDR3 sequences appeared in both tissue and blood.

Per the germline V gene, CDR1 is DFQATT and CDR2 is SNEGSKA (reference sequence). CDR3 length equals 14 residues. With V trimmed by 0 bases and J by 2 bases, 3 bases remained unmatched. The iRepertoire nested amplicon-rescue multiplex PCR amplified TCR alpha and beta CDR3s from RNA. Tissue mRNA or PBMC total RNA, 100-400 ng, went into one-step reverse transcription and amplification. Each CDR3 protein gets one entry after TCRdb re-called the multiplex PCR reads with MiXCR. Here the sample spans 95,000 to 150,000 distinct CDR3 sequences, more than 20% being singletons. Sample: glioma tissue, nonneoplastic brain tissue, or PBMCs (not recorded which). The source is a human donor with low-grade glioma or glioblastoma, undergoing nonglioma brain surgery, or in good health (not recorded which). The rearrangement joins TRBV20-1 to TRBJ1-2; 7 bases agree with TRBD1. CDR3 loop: CSARETGLNYGYTF. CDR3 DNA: TGCAGTGCTAGAGAGACAGGGTTGAACTATGGCTACACCTTC.